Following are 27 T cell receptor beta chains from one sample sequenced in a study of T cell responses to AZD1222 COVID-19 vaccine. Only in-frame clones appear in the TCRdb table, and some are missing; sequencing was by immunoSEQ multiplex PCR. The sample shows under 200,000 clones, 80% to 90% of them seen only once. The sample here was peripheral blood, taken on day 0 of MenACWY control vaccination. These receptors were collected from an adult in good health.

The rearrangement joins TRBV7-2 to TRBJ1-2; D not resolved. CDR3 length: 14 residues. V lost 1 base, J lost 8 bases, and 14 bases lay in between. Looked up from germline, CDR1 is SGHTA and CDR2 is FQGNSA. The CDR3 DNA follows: TGTGCCAGCAGCTTAGGAACTGGAGGGCAGGGCTACACCTTC. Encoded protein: CASSLGTGGQGYTF.

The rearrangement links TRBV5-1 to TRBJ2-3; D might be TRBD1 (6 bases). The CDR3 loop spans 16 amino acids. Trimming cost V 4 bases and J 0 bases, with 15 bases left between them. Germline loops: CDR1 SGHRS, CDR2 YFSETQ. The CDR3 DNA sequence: TGCGCCAGCAGCCCCCGACAGGCCGAAAGCACAGATACGCAGTATTTT. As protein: CASSPRQAESTDTQYF.

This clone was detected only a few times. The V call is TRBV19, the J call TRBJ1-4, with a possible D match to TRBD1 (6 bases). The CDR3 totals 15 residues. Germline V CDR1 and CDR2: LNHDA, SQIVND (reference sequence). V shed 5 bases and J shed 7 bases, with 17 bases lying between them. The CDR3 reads CASSPVGRGLEKLFF. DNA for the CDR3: TGTGCCAGTAGTCCCGTGGGCAGGGGCCTTGAAAAACTGTTTTTT.

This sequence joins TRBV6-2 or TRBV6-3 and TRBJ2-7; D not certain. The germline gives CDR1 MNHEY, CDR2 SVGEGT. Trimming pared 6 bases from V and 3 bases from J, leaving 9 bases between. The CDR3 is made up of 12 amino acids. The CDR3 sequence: CASSQPFYEQYF. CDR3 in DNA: TGTGCCAGCAGCCAACCGTTCTACGAGCAGTACTTC.

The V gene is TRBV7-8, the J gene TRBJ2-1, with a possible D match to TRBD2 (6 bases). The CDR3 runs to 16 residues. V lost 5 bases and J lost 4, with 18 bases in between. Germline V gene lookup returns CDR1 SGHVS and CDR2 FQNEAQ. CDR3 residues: CASSPPRDSIYNEQFF. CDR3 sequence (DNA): TGTGCCAGCAGCCCCCCTCGGGACTCAATATACAATGAGCAGTTCTTC.

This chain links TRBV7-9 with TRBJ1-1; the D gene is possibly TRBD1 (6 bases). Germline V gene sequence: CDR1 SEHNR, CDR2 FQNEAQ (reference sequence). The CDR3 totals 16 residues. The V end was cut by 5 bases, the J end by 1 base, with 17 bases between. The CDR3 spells CASSPEGGGSNTEAFF. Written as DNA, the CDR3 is TGTGCCAGCAGCCCGGAAGGGGGTGGGTCGAACACTGAAGCTTTCTTT.

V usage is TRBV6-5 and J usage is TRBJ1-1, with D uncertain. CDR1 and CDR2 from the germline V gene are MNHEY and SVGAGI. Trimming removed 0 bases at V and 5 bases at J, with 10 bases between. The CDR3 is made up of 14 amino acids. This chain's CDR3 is CASSYSIGGTEAFF. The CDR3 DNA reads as TGTGCCAGCAGTTACTCGATTGGAGGGACTGAAGCTTTCTTT.

The CDR3 loop is CAIRSGLEQYF. The DNA of the CDR3 is TGTGCCATCAGGTCCGGTCTCGAGCAGTACTTC. V gene TRBV10-3 combines with J gene TRBJ2-7, with D hard to call. This CDR3 comprises 11 residues. Trimming removed 6 bases from V and 6 bases from J, with 9 bases in between. Germline values: CDR1 ENHRY, CDR2 SYGVKD.

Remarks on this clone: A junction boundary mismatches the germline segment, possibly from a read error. The CDR3 sequence: CASSEFKQIPYNEQFF. As DNA, the CDR3 is TGTGCCAGCAGTGAATTCAAACAGATTCCCTATAATGAGCAGTTCTTC. This rearrangement joins TRBV2 to TRBJ2-1; unclear D gene. Germline V gene data show CDR1 as SNHLY and CDR2 as FYNNEI. CDR3 length: 16 amino acids.

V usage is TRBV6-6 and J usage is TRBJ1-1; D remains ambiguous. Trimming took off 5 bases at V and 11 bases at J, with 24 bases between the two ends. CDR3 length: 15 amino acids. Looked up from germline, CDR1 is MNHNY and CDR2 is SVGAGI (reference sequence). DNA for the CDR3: TGTGCCAGCAGTCCCCTGGGCAGCGAGGAGGGTGAGGCTTTCTTT. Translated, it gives CASSPLGSEEGEAFF.

CDR3 in amino acids: CASSGPSGGVDGELFF. The CDR3 DNA reads as TGTGCCAGCAGTGGTCCTAGCGGGGGGGTAGATGGGGAGCTGTTTTTT. V is TRBV28 and J is TRBJ2-2, with 12 bases lining up with TRBD2. J was trimmed by 8 bases and V by 5 bases; bases with no gene match: 9. From germline, CDR1 is MDHEN and CDR2 SYDVKM. CDR3 length: 16 residues.

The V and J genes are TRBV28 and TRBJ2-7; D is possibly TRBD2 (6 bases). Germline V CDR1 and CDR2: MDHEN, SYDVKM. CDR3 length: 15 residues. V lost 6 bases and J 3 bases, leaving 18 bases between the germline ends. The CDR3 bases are TGTGCCAGCAGCTCAACTACTAGCTTTGTCTACGAGCAGTACTTC. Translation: CASSSTTSFVYEQYF.

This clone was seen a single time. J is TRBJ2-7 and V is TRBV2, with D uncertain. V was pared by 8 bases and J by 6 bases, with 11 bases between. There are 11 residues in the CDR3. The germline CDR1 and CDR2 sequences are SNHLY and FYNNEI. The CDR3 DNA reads TGTGCCAGCGCTCGGCTGTCCGAGCAGTACTTC. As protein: CASARLSEQYF.

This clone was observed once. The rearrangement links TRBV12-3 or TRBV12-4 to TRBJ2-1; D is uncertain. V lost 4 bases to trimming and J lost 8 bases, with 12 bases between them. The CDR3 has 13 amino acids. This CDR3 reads CASSSAGYHEQFF. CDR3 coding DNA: TGTGCCAGCAGTTCCGCCGGGTACCATGAGCAGTTCTTC.

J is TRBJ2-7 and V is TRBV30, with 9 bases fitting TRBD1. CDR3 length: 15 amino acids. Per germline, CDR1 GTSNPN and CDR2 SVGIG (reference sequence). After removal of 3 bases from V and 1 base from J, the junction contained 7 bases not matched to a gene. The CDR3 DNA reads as TGTGCCTGGAGCCTCACCGGGACAGGGTCCTACGAGCAGTACTTC. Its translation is CAWSLTGTGSYEQYF.

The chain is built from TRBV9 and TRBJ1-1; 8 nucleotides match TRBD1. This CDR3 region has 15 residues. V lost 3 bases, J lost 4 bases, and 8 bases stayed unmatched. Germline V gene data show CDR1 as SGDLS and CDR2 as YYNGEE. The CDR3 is CASSAPGGRITEAFF. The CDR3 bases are TGTGCCAGCAGCGCCCCAGGGGGCCGTATCACTGAAGCTTTCTTT.

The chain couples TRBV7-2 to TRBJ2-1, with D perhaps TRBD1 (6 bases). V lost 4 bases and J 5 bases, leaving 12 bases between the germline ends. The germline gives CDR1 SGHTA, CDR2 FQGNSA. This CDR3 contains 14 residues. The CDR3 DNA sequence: TGTGCCAGCAGCTCCCCCAGGGGCAACAATGAGCAGTTCTTC. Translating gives CASSSPRGNNEQFF.

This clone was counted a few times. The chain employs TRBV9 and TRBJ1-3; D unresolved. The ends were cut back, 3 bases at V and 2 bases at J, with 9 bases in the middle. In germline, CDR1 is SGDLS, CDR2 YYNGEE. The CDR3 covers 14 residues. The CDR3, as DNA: TGTGCCAGCAGCGCGCCGGATACTGGAAACACCATATATTTT. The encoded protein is CASSAPDTGNTIYF.

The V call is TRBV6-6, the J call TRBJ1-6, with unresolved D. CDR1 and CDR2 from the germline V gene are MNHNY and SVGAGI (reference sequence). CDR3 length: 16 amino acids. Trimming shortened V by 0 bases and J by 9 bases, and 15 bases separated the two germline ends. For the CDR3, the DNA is TGTGCCAGCAGTTACTCGGAGGGTGGGCTAATTTCACCCCTCCACTTT. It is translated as CASSYSEGGLISPLHF.

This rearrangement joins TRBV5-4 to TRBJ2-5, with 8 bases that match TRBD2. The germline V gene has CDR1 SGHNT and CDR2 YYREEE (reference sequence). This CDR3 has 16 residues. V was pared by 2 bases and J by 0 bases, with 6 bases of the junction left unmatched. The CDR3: CASSLAGAMYQETQYF. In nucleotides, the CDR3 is TGTGCCAGCAGCTTAGCGGGGGCAATGTACCAAGAGACCCAGTACTTC.

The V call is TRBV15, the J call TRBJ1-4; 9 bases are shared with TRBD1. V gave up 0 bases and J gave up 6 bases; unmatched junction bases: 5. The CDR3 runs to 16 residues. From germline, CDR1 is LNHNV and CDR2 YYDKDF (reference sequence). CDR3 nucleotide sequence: TGTGCCACCAGCAGAGAATCCGACAGGGGGTATGAAAAACTGTTTTTT. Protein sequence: CATSRESDRGYEKLFF. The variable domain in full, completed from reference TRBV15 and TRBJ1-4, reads DAMVIQNPRYQVTQFGKPVTLSCSQTLNHNVMYWYQQKSSQAPKLLFHYYDKDFNNEADTPDNFQSRRPNTSFCFLDIRSPGLGDTAMYLCATSRESDRGYEKLFFGSGTQLSVL.

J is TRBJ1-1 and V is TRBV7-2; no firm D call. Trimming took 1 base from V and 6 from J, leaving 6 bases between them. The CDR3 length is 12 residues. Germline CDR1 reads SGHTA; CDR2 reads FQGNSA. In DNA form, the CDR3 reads TGTGCCAGCAGCTTAGAGTGGTCTGAAGCTTTCTTT. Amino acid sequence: CASSLEWSEAFF.

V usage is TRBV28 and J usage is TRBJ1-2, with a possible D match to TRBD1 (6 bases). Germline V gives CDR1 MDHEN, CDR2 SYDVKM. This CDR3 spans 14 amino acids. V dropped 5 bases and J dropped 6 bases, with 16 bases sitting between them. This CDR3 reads CASSDGGGRNGYTF. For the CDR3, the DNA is TGTGCCAGCAGTGACGGGGGCGGGAGGAATGGCTACACCTTC.

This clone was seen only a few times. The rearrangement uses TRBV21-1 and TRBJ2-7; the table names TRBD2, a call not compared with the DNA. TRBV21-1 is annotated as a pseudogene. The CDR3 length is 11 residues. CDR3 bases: TGTGCCAGCAGTGTAGCCTACGAGCAGTACTTC. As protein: CASSVAYEQYF.

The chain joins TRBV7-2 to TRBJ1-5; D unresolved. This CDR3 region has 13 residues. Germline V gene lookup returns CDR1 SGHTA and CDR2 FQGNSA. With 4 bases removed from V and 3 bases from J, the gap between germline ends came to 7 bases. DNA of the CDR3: TGTGCCAGCAGCTCTGGACTCAATCAGCCCCAGCATTTT. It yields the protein CASSSGLNQPQHF.

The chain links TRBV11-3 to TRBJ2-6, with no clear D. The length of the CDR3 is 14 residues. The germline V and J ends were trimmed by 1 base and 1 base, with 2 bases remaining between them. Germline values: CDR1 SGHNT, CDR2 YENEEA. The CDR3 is CASSLGSGANVLTF. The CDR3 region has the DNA TGTGCCAGCAGCTTAGGATCTGGGGCCAACGTCCTGACTTTC. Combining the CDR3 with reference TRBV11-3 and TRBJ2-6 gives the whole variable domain EAGVVQSPRYKIIEKKQPVAFWCNPISGHNTLYWYLQNLGQGPELLIRYENEEAVDDSQLPKDRFSAERLKGVDSTLKIQPAELGDSAVYLCASSLGSGANVLTFGAGSRLTVL.

The CDR3 spells CASSEGGGDRGYTF. The CDR3 DNA reads as TGTGCCAGCAGTGAAGGTGGAGGGGACAGAGGCTACACCTTC. The genes are TRBV2 and TRBJ1-2; 7 positions agree with TRBD1. The CDR3 contains 14 residues. The V and J ends lost 1 base and 8 bases, in that order; junction bases with no gene match: 7. Germline CDR1 and CDR2: SNHLY and FYNNEI.